Shown below are 20 T cell receptor beta chains from a single sample sequenced in a study of T cells in Graves' hyperthyroidism and ophthalmopathy. Amplified TCR beta CDR3 regions came from RNA transcripts. The HTBI primer set drove a first-round RT-PCR of the TCR CDR3. TCRdb ran MiXCR on the multiplex PCR reads and lists one entry per CDR3 protein. This table holds 700,000 or so distinct CDR3 sequences, around 17% found once. The material sequenced was blood. The receptors stem from a man in his late teens or twenties with Graves' hyperthyroidism.

The chain uses TRBV5-1 and TRBJ2-1; TRBD1 agrees at 8 bases. The V and J ends lost 2 bases and 0 bases, in that order; junction bases with no gene match: 7. CDR3 size: 17 residues. Germline CDR1 is SGHRS and CDR2 is YFSETQ. In DNA, the CDR3 is TGCGCCAGCAGCTTATACTCTACAGGGGGCTCCTACAATGAGCAGTTCTTC. It encodes CASSLYSTGGSYNEQFF.

This clonotype has ten or more counts. The chain recombines TRBV7-9 with TRBJ2-2, with 10 bases fitting TRBD2. CDR1 SEHNR and CDR2 FQNEAQ come from the germline V gene (reference sequence). V was clipped by 7 bases and J by 1 base; unmatched bases: 9. The CDR3 runs to 17 residues. CDR3 sequence reads: CASTPSGLAVNTGELFF. The CDR3 DNA follows: TGTGCCAGCACCCCCTCCGGACTAGCGGTGAACACCGGGGAGCTGTTTTTT.

This clonotype was counted a few times. The V and J genes are TRBV7-9 and TRBJ2-7, with TRBD1 matching 9 bases. The CDR3 spans 13 residues. The V and J ends lost 9 bases and 2 bases, in that order; junction bases with no gene match: 5. Germline V gene data show CDR1 as SEHNR and CDR2 as FQNEAQ (reference sequence). The CDR3 nucleotides are TGTGCCAGTAAACAGGGGGCGGCCTACGAGCAGTACTTC. Translating it yields CASKQGAAYEQYF. Supplemented by reference TRBV7-9 and TRBJ2-7, the full variable domain reads DTGVSQNPRHKITKRGQNVTFRCDPISEHNRLYWYRQTLGQGPEFLTYFQNEAQLEKSRLLSDRFSAERPKGSFSTLEIQRTEQGDSAMYLCASKQGAAYEQYFGPGTRLTVT.

In this sample, this clonotype turned up a few times. The V and J genes are TRBV5-5 and TRBJ2-1; D gene ambiguous. V was cut by 0 bases and J by 9 bases, with 7 bases left in between. The CDR3 spans 12 residues. Germline lookup yields CDR1 SGHKS and CDR2 YYEKEE (reference sequence). The CDR3 region has the DNA TGTGCCAGCAGCTTGGGCACTCGTGAGCAGTTCTTC. It translates to CASSLGTREQFF.

This clonotype was counted ten times or more. The chain links TRBV30 to TRBJ2-7; D might be TRBD2 (5 bases). Germline V gene lookup returns CDR1 GTSNPN and CDR2 SVGIG (reference sequence). This CDR3 region has 14 residues. V was shortened by 0 bases and J by 5 bases, with 14 bases between the two germline ends. This CDR3 reads CAWSVVALGNEQYF. The CDR3 nucleotides read TGTGCCTGGAGTGTAGTAGCGTTAGGGAACGAGCAGTACTTC.

This chain connects TRBV9 to TRBJ2-2; 7 bases map to TRBD1. The germline V gene has CDR1 SGDLS and CDR2 YYNGEE. V trimming: 0 bases; J trimming: 0 bases; junction bases outside the gene matches: 2. CDR3 length equals 16 residues. CDR3 sequence (DNA): TGTGCCAGCAGCGTAGTCGGGACAGCGAACACCGGGGAGCTGTTTTTT. Translated: CASSVVGTANTGELFF.

The rearrangement uses TRBV19 and TRBJ2-1; 8 nucleotides match TRBD2. The CDR3 runs 12 residues. Germline trimming cut 9 bases from V and 7 bases from J; bases unmatched to any gene: 5. Germline V gives CDR1 LNHDA, CDR2 SQIVND (reference sequence). CDR3 sequence: CASRTSSNEQFF. The CDR3 DNA is TGTGCCAGCCGGACTAGCTCTAATGAGCAGTTCTTC.

This clonotype has a handful of counts. V and J are TRBV19 and TRBJ2-7, with 9 bases that match TRBD2. There are 16 residues in the CDR3. Germline V gives CDR1 LNHDA, CDR2 SQIVND (reference sequence). Trimming removed 3 bases from V and 3 bases from J; junction bases left unmatched: 9. The CDR3 sequence: CASSISPLAGYYEQYF. The CDR3, as DNA: TGTGCCAGTAGTATCTCTCCGCTAGCGGGATACTACGAGCAGTACTTC.

This clonotype was detected many times. The V call is TRBV30, the J call TRBJ2-1; no firm D call. V was trimmed by 1 base and J by 0 bases, leaving 7 bases between them. Germline lookup yields CDR1 GTSNPN and CDR2 SVGIG (reference sequence). The length of the CDR3 is 14 residues. This CDR3 is CAWSEASSYNEQFF. For the CDR3, the DNA is TGTGCCTGGAGTGAGGCGAGCTCCTACAATGAGCAGTTCTTC.

The rearrangement links TRBV12-3 or TRBV12-4 to TRBJ1-4; D is uncertain. The CDR3 covers 15 residues. Trimming removed 3 bases from V and 6 bases from J, with 14 bases in between. The CDR3, as DNA: TGTGCCAGCAGTTTCGTACTGAGAACCGATGAAAAACTGTTTTTT. Translated: CASSFVLRTDEKLFF.

This clonotype turned up a few times. The chain uses TRBV29-1 and TRBJ2-5; no clear D gene. CDR3 length: 9 amino acids. The germline V gene encodes CDR1 SQVTM and CDR2 ANQGSEA. Trimming pared 6 bases from V and 5 bases from J, leaving 4 bases between. CDR3 DNA: TGCAGCGTCCGGGAGACCCAGTACTTC. Translated: CSVRETQYF.

This clonotype was detected a few times. The rearrangement joins TRBV27 to TRBJ2-2, with 7 bases that match TRBD1. The CDR3 loop spans 16 amino acids. Germline CDR1 is MNHEY and CDR2 is SMNVEV (reference sequence). Unmatched junction bases numbered 7, after V lost 6 bases and J lost 0 bases. The CDR3 region has the DNA TGTGCCAGCAGAATTACAGGGGCCACGAACACCGGGGAGCTGTTTTTT. Its translation is CASRITGATNTGELFF.

At least ten counts were recorded for this clonotype. This chain joins TRBV11-2 and TRBJ1-4, with D possibly being TRBD1 (6 bases). Germline lookup yields CDR1 SGHAT and CDR2 FQNNGV. This CDR3 is 14 amino acids long. Between the trimmed V and J ends, which lost 5 bases and 5 bases, there was a span of 12 bases. The CDR3 bases are TGTGCCAGCAGCCACAGGGACGAAAATGAAAAACTGTTTTTT. Residues: CASSHRDENEKLFF.

The chain uses TRBV12-3 or TRBV12-4 and TRBJ2-3; D tentatively reads TRBD1 or TRBD2 (6 bases each). Trimming took 8 bases from V and 6 from J, leaving 27 bases between them. The CDR3 length is 17 residues. The CDR3 nucleotides are TGTGCCAGCCGGGGGCGCGTCTGGGCCGCGAGGGGGGATACGCAGTATTTT. Residues: CASRGRVWAARGDTQYF.

This clonotype was recorded a few times. This sequence joins TRBV24-1 and TRBJ2-2; D call uncertain. From germline, CDR1 is KGHDR and CDR2 SFDVKD. Trimming shortened V by 3 bases and J by 1 base, and 8 bases separated the two germline ends. The CDR3 extends over 15 amino acids. The CDR3 DNA reads as TGTGCCACCAGTGATCGTAGGAAGAACACCGGGGAGCTGTTTTTT. This encodes CATSDRRKNTGELFF.

This chain connects TRBV30 to TRBJ1-1, with D possibly being TRBD1 (5 bases). This CDR3 has 14 residues. Trimming removed 3 bases at V and 1 base at J, with 12 bases between. Germline V gene sequence: CDR1 GTSNPN, CDR2 SVGIG (reference sequence). The DNA of the CDR3 is TGTGCCTGGAGGGGGACCGGGCCGAACACTGAAGCTTTCTTT. Translated: CAWRGTGPNTEAFF.

In its sample, this clonotype was seen many times. The chain uses TRBV7-9 and TRBJ2-7; the match to TRBD1 covers 7 bases. J was trimmed by 0 bases and V by 3 bases; bases with no gene match: 5. CDR1 is SEHNR, CDR2 FQNEAQ, per germline (reference sequence). This CDR3 contains 15 residues. The CDR3 bases are TGTGCCAGCAGCTTCCCCAGGGGGAGCTCCTACGAGCAGTACTTC. It encodes CASSFPRGSSYEQYF.

This clonotype was found a few times. V usage is TRBV11-2 and J usage is TRBJ2-7, with 10 bases that match TRBD2. J gave up 5 bases and V 5 bases, and 6 bases lay outside the gene matches. CDR1 and CDR2 (germline): SGHAT, FQNNGV. The CDR3 extends over 14 amino acids. CDR3 amino acids: CASSLTSGPNEQYF. The CDR3 DNA is TGTGCCAGCAGCCTGACTAGCGGGCCTAACGAGCAGTACTTC.

This clonotype was detected ten times or more. The V call is TRBV7-9, the J call TRBJ2-1, with no clear D. The CDR3 loop spans 12 amino acids. The V end lost 5 bases, the J end lost 8 bases, and 10 bases lay between the germline ends. Germline V lookup: CDR1 SEHNR, CDR2 FQNEAQ (reference sequence). CDR3 region: CASSLDWDEQFF. The CDR3 DNA is TGTGCCAGCAGCCTAGATTGGGATGAGCAGTTCTTC.

This clonotype was seen ten or more times. The V and J genes are TRBV28 and TRBJ2-7; TRBD1 aligns across 7 bases. This CDR3 region has 13 residues. Germline trimming cut 10 bases from V and 5 bases from J; bases unmatched to any gene: 11. Germline CDR1 MDHEN, CDR2 SYDVKM. CDR3: CATWGTEKNEQYF. Written as DNA, the CDR3 is TGTGCCACCTGGGGGACAGAAAAAAACGAGCAGTACTTC.